These T cell receptor beta chains were read from a single sample in a study of identical twins. TCRdb used MiXCR to reprocess the 5' RACE reads, holding one entry per CDR3 protein. The sample carries approximately 1.8 million distinct CDR3 sequences, roughly a third recorded once. Sequenced input: cord blood. These receptors came from a newborn girl in good health. Each CDR3 is given with its conserved first and last residue. The order of the fields is J gene, V gene, clone size, D gene, CDR3 DNA, CDR3 protein. A D gene is named only where the DNA matches it firmly. Size is stated for part of the rows, as once, few or many counts, or as a class when the clone is expanded.

>TRBJ2-3|TRBV2|few|TRBD2
TGTGCCAGCAGTGAGGGGACTAGTCCAGATACGCAGTATTTT
CASSEGTSPDTQYF
>TRBJ2-1|TRBV20-1|.|TRBD2
TGCAGTGCTAGAGAGGGACTAGCCCCTCAGTTCTTC
CSAREGLAPQFF
>TRBJ1-2|TRBV20-1|.|.
TGCAGTGCTAGAGAAACAGGTTCTACTAACTATGGCTACACCTTC
CSARETGSTNYGYTF
>TRBJ2-1|TRBV2|.|TRBD2
TGTGCCAGCAGACTCGAGGGCGGGGGGGCTTCGTTCTTC
CASRLEGGGASFF
>TRBJ2-7|TRBV28|.|TRBD1
TGTGCCAGTTACAGGGGGCCGGCTGGCTACGAGCAGTACTTC
CASYRGPAGYEQYF
>TRBJ1-2|TRBV20-1|few|.
TGCAGTGCTAGAGATGGACGGAGGGTAAGCGATGGCTACACCTTC
CSARDGRRVSDGYTF
>TRBJ2-4|TRBV9|.|.
TGTGCCAGCAGCGGACAGAAAAACATTCAGTACTTC
CASSGQKNIQYF
>TRBJ2-7|TRBV20-1|.|TRBD2
TGCAGTGCTAGAGATGGACTAGCGGGCATCTACGAGCAGTACTTC
CSARDGLAGIYEQYF
>TRBJ2-1|TRBV10-3|.|TRBD2
TGTGCCATCACAGTCGGGGACTACCGCAATGAGCAGTTCTTC
CAITVGDYRNEQFF
>TRBJ2-3|TRBV4-1|.|TRBD2
TGCGCCAGCAGCCAGCCTTATTGGGGGGGGGGATTCACAGATACGCAGTATTTT
CASSQPYWGGGFTDTQYF
>TRBJ2-3|TRBV2|.|.
TGTACCAGCAGTCGACAGTCCGGGGCAGATACGCAGTATTTT
CTSSRQSGADTQYF
>TRBJ2-3|TRBV7-2|.|TRBD2
TGTGCCAGCAGCTTTCAGCGGGGCGGCACAGATACGCAGTATTTT
CASSFQRGGTDTQYF
>TRBJ2-7|TRBV24-1|.|TRBD2
TGTGCCACCAGTGACCGGACTAGCAACGCCTACAATGAGCAGTACTTC
CATSDRTSNAYNEQYF
>TRBJ1-2|TRBV2|.|.
TGTGCCAGCAGTGAAGTAGTAGGAGAGGGCTACACCTTC
CASSEVVGEGYTF
>TRBJ2-7|TRBV30|.|.
TGTGCCTGGAGTGTACGGAGCTCCTACGAGCAGTACTTC
CAWSVRSSYEQYF
>TRBJ2-7|TRBV11-2|once|.
TGTGCCAGCAGCTTAGATCCCCTAGGTCGATACGAGCAGTACTTC
CASSLDPLGRYEQYF
>TRBJ1-2|TRBV7-9|.|TRBD1
TGTGCCAGCAGCTCCCCGACAGGGATTAACTATGGCTACACCTTC
CASSSPTGINYGYTF
>TRBJ2-7|TRBV4-2|many|TRBD2
TGTGCCAGCAGCCAAGATCGACTAGCCCCCTACGAGCAGTACTTC
CASSQDRLAPYEQYF
>TRBJ1-5|TRBV20-1|few|.
TGCAGTGCTAGAGATCCAAATAATCAGCCCCAGCATTTT
CSARDPNNQPQHF
>TRBJ1-1|TRBV12-3/TRBV12-4|.|.
TGTGCCAGCAGTTCCAGGCCGAACACTGAAGCTCTCTTT
CASSSRPNTEALF
>TRBJ2-1|TRBV20-1|.|.
TGCAGTGCTAGTGACAGAAACATGGATGAGCAGTTCTTC
CSASDRNMDEQFF
>TRBJ2-4|TRBV2|.|.
TGTGCCAGCAGTGAACGGAGAGACTTGCGAGCCAAAAACATTCAGTACTTC
CASSERRDLRAKNIQYF
>TRBJ2-1|TRBV7-9|few|.
TGTGCCAGCAGCTTAGACTTGGACGGGAGACGTGGAAATGAGCAGTTCTTC
CASSLDLDGRRGNEQFF
>TRBJ2-1|TRBV10-3|.|TRBD2
TGTGCCATCAGTGAGCACGAGCGGGAGAGGGAGTTCTTC
CAISEHEREREFF
>TRBJ2-7|TRBV6-5|few|.
TGTGCCAGCAGACGACTGCGGGGAGGAGTCTACGAGCAGTACTTC
CASRRLRGGVYEQYF
>TRBJ2-5|TRBV7-9|.|.
TGTGCCAGCAGCAAAACCCTCCAGTCGATAGAAGAGACCCAGTACTTC
CASSKTLQSIEETQYF
>TRBJ1-5|TRBV3-1|.|.
TGTGCCAGCAGCCAAGATACCACGCAGCATCAGCCCCAGCATTTT
CASSQDTTQHQPQHF
>TRBJ1-4|TRBV7-9|.|TRBD1
TGTGCCAGCAGCTTAACAGGGGGCCACGAAGAACTGTTTTTT
CASSLTGGHEELFF
>TRBJ1-2|TRBV19|.|.
TGTGCCAGTAACGAGGAATTGAATCGCGGCTACACCTTC
CASNEELNRGYTF
>TRBJ2-3|TRBV7-2|.|.
TGTGCCAGCAGCTTAGAGATGGTGGGCCCAGATACGCAGTATTTT
CASSLEMVGPDTQYF
>TRBJ2-1|TRBV28|few|.
TGTGCCAGCAGCCTCTCTTACGGCTCCGCGGGCAATGAGCAGTTCTTC
CASSLSYGSAGNEQFF
>TRBJ2-7|TRBV6-5|.|.
TGTGCCAGCAGCGGACAGTACCCCTCCTACGAGCAGTACTTC
CASSGQYPSYEQYF
>TRBJ1-4|TRBV20-1|.|.
TGCAGTGCTAGAGATTGGGGGGCGCATGAAAAACTGTTTTTT
CSARDWGAHEKLFF
>TRBJ1-1|TRBV5-1|.|.
TGCGCCAGCAGTCCGAGGCCCTCCGCGAGGGACACTGAAGCTTTCTTT
CASSPRPSARDTEAFF
>TRBJ1-2|TRBV11-2|.|TRBD1
TGTGCCAGCAGCCTCTCCATAACAGGGGCTGGCTACACCTTC
CASSLSITGAGYTF
>TRBJ2-7|TRBV5-4|.|TRBD1
TGTGCCAGCAGCTTGGGGGACAGGGACGAGCAGTACTTC
CASSLGDRDEQYF
>TRBJ2-7|TRBV5-1|.|TRBD2
TGCGCCAGCAGCTTGGGAGTGACTAGCCCTCCCGAGCAGTACTTC
CASSLGVTSPPEQYF
>TRBJ2-3|TRBV5-1|many|.
TGCGCCAGCAGCGACCAGGGTTCGAGCACAGATACGCAGTATTTT
CASSDQGSSTDTQYF
>TRBJ2-7|TRBV20-1|few|.
TGCAGTGCTCGGCAGGGTCTTTTCTACGAGCAGTACTTC
CSARQGLFYEQYF
>TRBJ2-4|TRBV2|.|TRBD1
TGTGCCAGCAGGCGAGGACAGGGAGACTACGTTCAGTACTTC
CASRRGQGDYVQYF
>TRBJ2-5|TRBV6-1|.|.
TGTGCCAGCAGTGACAAGACTACAGAAGGTTCCAATGAGCAGTACTTC
CASSDKTTEGSNEQYF
>TRBJ2-7|TRBV6-2/TRBV6-3|many|.
TGTGCCAGCAGTTACGGCGGGACAAACTACGAGCAGTACTTC
CASSYGGTNYEQYF
>TRBJ2-2|TRBV5-1|few|.
TGCGCCAGCAGCTTGGGGGACCTGCTCACCGGGGAGCTGTTTTTT
CASSLGDLLTGELFF
>TRBJ1-2|TRBV28|.|.
TGTGCCAGCAGTCCTACTAAGAGGTTCAGCTACACTAACTATGGCTACACCTTC
CASSPTKRFSYTNYGYTF
>TRBJ2-7|TRBV20-1|few|TRBD2
TGCAGTGCTAGATACGTTGGGACTAGCCCCTCCTACGAGCAGTACTTC
CSARYVGTSPSYEQYF